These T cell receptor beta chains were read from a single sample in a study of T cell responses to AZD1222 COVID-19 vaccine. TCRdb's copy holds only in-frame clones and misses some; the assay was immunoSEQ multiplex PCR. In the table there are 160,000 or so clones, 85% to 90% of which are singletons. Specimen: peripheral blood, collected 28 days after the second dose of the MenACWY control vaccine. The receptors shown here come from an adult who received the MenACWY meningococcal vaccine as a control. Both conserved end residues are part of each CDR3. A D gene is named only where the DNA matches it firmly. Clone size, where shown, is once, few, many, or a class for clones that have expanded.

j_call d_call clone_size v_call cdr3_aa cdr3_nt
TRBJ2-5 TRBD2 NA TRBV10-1 CASSASGRPQETQYF TGCGCCAGCAGTGCTAGCGGGAGGCCCCAAGAGACCCAGTACTTC
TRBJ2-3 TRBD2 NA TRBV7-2 CASSVGLAGTWHTQYF TGTGCCAGCAGCGTGGGACTAGCGGGAACTTGGCATACGCAGTATTTT
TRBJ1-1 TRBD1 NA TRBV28 CASSGHQGAAEAFF TGTGCCAGCAGTGGACATCAGGGGGCAGCTGAAGCTTTCTTT
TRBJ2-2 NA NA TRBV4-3 CASSQDLFRTGELFF TGCGCCAGCAGCCAAGATCTGTTCCGCACCGGGGAGCTGTTTTTT
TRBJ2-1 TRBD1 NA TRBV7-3 CASSPQDRATQFF TGTGCCAGCAGCCCCCAGGACAGGGCAACGCAGTTCTTC
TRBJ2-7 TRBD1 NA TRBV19 CASSRQGSSYEQYF TGTGCCAGTAGTAGACAGGGGTCCTCCTACGAGCAGTACTTC
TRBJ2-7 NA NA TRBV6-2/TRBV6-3 CASSSDRTGRVPAQYF TGTGCCAGCAGTTCAGACAGGACGGGGCGGGTACCCGCGCAGTACTTC
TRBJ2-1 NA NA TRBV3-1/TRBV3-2 CASSHYARQIHNEQFF TGTGCCAGCAGCCATTACGCGCGTCAGATCCACAATGAGCAGTTCTTC
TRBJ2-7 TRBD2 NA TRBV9 CASSGHWGGFYEQYF TGTGCCAGCAGCGGACACTGGGGGGGTTTCTACGAGCAGTACTTC
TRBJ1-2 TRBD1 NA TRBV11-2 CASSAWDRGQKDDYGYTF TGTGCCAGCAGCGCCTGGGACAGGGGGCAAAAGGATGACTATGGCTACACCTTC
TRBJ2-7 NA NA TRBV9 CASSVAGLPYEQYF TGTGCCAGCAGCGTAGCTGGGCTACCCTACGAGCAGTACTTC
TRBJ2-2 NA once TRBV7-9 CASSSGLSNTGELFF TGTGCCAGCAGTTCCGGACTTTCGAACACCGGGGAGCTGTTTTTT
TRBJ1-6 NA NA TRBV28 CASHTRLGTLHF TGTGCCAGCCATACCCGGCTGGGCACCCTCCACTTT
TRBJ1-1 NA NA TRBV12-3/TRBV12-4 CASSWAAEAFF TGTGCCAGCAGTTGGGCGGCTGAAGCTTTCTTT
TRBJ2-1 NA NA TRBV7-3 CASSSTGSSYNEQFF TGTGCCAGCAGCTCGACGGGCAGCTCCTACAATGAGCAGTTCTTC
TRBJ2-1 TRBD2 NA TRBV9 CASSVAPLAGVMYNEQFF TGTGCCAGCAGCGTAGCTCCCCTAGCGGGAGTCATGTACAATGAGCAGTTCTTC
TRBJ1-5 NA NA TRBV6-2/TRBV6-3 CASSYSYQPQHF TGTGCCAGCAGTTACTCGTACCAGCCCCAGCATTTT
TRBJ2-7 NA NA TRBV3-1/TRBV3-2 CASSQEEFGYEQYF TGTGCCAGCAGCCAAGAAGAGTTCGGCTACGAGCAGTACTTC
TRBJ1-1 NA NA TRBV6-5 CASNYGSLNTEAFF TGTGCCAGCAATTATGGGAGTTTGAACACTGAAGCTTTCTTT
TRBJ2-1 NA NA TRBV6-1 CASSEPIVRRSYNEQFF TGTGCCAGCAGTGAACCCATAGTCCGTAGGTCCTACAATGAGCAGTTCTTC
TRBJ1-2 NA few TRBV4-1 CASSQVDWEPLYGYTF TGCGCCAGCAGCCAAGTTGACTGGGAACCTCTCTATGGCTACACCTTC
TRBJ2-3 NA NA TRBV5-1 CASSFSLNSEADTQYF TGCGCCAGCAGCTTTTCGCTAAACTCGGAAGCAGATACGCAGTATTTT
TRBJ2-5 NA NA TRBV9 CASSPRLTGQETQYF TGTGCCAGCAGCCCCAGATTAACAGGGCAAGAGACCCAGTACTTC
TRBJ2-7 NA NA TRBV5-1 CASSPGAGTAYEQYF TGCGCCAGCAGCCCGGGGGCCGGGACGGCCTACGAGCAGTACTTC
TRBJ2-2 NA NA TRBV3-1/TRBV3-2 CASSLGTLGAGELFF TGTGCCAGCAGCCTCGGGACACTCGGGGCCGGGGAGCTGTTTTTT